This T cell receptor beta chain was sequenced in a study of Ad26.COV2.S vaccination and SARS-CoV-2 variants. As to treatment: some 20 received Ad26.COV2.S at low or high dose, single or two shots; about 5 received placebo; per-sample allocation not given. Sampling occurred on day 63 after the first vaccine or placebo injection. Germline V gives CDR1 MNHEY, CDR2 SVGAGI. This CDR3 has 15 residues. Trimming took off 0 bases at V and 6 bases at J, with 12 bases between the two ends. Profiling relied on immunoSEQ multiplex PCR, and the TCRdb table lists in-frame clones only, not all of them. The sample has 350,000 to 400,000 clones, approximately 91% seen once.

The chain is built from TRBV6-5 and TRBJ2-1; D is unresolved. The specimen was peripheral blood, collected in a trial of Ad26.COV2.S vaccine versus placebo. The TCR originated in a person between 18 and 59 years old who received the Ad26.COV2.S COVID-19 vaccine or a placebo. In nucleotides, the CDR3 is TGTGCCAGCAGTTACTCACAAGCTGTCGTCAATGAGCAGTTCTTC. It specifies CASSYSQAVVNEQFF.